This T cell receptor delta chain is from a study of γδ T cells in repeated Plasmodium falciparum infection. Across the study: The natural-infection arm compared Malian children under seasonal malaria with matched Australian children. Malaria-naive adults were infected with P. falciparum NF54 four times over around 600 days. General study results and limits: Many TCRgamma sequences overlapped between individuals in stable Vgamma9/Vdelta2+ repertoires. Waves of new clonotype selection appeared after repeated controlled infections in Vdelta2-negative, largely Vdelta1+, gammadelta T cells.

Vgamma9/Vdelta2+ and Vdelta2-negative gammadelta T cells were flow-sorted from PBMC for bulk sequencing. In this sample, this clone turned up many times. Its cognate antigen is unknown. The protein recorded in TCRdb matches a much larger clone and deviates from this DNA's translation at residue 8, suggesting a read error; the protein here is obtained by translating the DNA. V gave up 2 bases and J gave up 7 bases; unmatched junction bases: 19. The CDR3 covers 18 residues. Germline V gene sequence: CDR1 TSWWSYY, CDR2 QGS. TCRdb repeated clone calling on the multiplex PCR reads with CATT. The data hold 75,000 to 100,000 delta-chain clones, with approximately 1.5% observed a single time.

V usage is TRDV1 and J usage is TRDJ1, with 7 bases lining up with TRDD2. The J gene was missing in TCRdb and was found by matching the end of the DNA to germline. The receptor comes from a pool of human donors (malaria-infected and uninfected, not separated). Sequenced: gamma-delta T cells from blood. The CDR3 loop is CALGEAFLLDGRGGKLIF. DNA of the CDR3: TGTGCTCTTGGGGAAGCCTTCCTCCTCGACGGGAGAGGGGGTAAACTCATCTTT.